A single sample gave rise to the 14 T cell receptor beta chains below, sequenced in a study of T cell clonotyping in hematopoietic cell transplantation. The repertoire was sequenced with immunoSEQ multiplex PCR; TCRdb's copy has only in-frame clones and lacks some. Of 30,000 or so clones in the sample, around nine tenths were seen once. Sequencing was performed on PBMCs, taken 100 days after allogeneic stem cell transplant. The origin of the receptors is a female patient between 50 and 59 years old who had an allogeneic stem cell transplant from a related donor, so the T cells may come from the graft donor. Some clones in this sample may be carry-over from other donors' samples.

The chain's CDR3 is CASSLGVQQETQYF. The CDR3 DNA reads TGCGCCAGCAGCTTGGGGGTACAACAAGAGACCCAGTACTTC. The chain joins TRBV5-1 to TRBJ2-5; no reliable D call. Germline assignment: CDR1 SGHRS and CDR2 YFSETQ. This CDR3 is 14 amino acids long. Trimming shortened V by 0 bases and J by 2 bases, and 8 bases separated the two germline ends.

The V and J genes are TRBV9 and TRBJ1-2; 7 bases map to TRBD1. Unmatched junction bases numbered 5, after V lost 2 bases and J lost 1 base. This CDR3 is 15 amino acids long. Germline loops: CDR1 SGDLS, CDR2 YYNGEE. Here the CDR3 DNA reads TGTGCCAGCAGCGTCACAACAGGGGATAACTATGGCTACACCTTC. Its translation is CASSVTTGDNYGYTF.

The chain couples TRBV7-9 to TRBJ1-2; D ambiguous. The CDR3 extends over 15 amino acids. The V gene's germline CDR1 is SEHNR and CDR2 FQNEAQ (reference sequence). V gave up 5 bases and J gave up 10 bases, with 23 bases separating them. For the CDR3, the DNA is TGTGCCAGCAGCCCCCTGGCACGGTCCCCACGCTACTACACCTTC. Its protein is CASSPLARSPRYYTF.

The V and J genes are TRBV7-2 and TRBJ1-4, with D unclear. The length of the CDR3 is 13 residues. V was shortened by 2 bases and J by 6 bases, with 7 bases between the two germline ends. Germline lookup yields CDR1 SGHTA and CDR2 FQGNSA. The CDR3 DNA reads TGTGCCAGCAGCTTAAACGAGTATGAAAAACTGTTTTTT. The encoded protein is CASSLNEYEKLFF.

V and J are TRBV10-3 and TRBJ1-2; 7 nucleotides line up with TRBD1. J was trimmed by 3 bases and V by 0 bases; bases with no gene match: 1. The CDR3 sequence is 14 residues long. CDR1 is ENHRY, CDR2 SYGVKD, per germline. CDR3: CAISESTGYYGYTF. Here the CDR3 DNA reads TGTGCCATCAGTGAGTCGACAGGGTACTATGGCTACACCTTC.

V and J are TRBV6-5 and TRBJ1-4; 10 bases agree with TRBD1. Germline lookup yields CDR1 MNHEY and CDR2 SVGAGI. The CDR3 contains 16 residues. Trimming took 6 bases from V and 6 from J; bases not matched to a gene: 10. The CDR3 loop reads CASRYAPGTGDEKLFF. CDR3 nucleotide sequence: TGTGCCAGCAGGTACGCCCCCGGGACAGGGGATGAAAAACTGTTTTTT.

J is TRBJ2-1 and V is TRBV7-2; D is unresolved. The germline V gene has CDR1 SGHTA and CDR2 FQGNSA. V was clipped by 1 base and J by 6 bases, with 10 bases between them. CDR3 size: 14 residues. The CDR3 here is CASSLGAGPNEQFF. The DNA for the CDR3 is TGTGCCAGCAGCTTAGGGGCAGGCCCCAATGAGCAGTTCTTC.

This chain links TRBV2 with TRBJ1-2; D unclear. The CDR3 extends over 15 amino acids. The V end was cut by 5 bases, the J end by 5 bases, with 18 bases between. Germline-derived CDR1 and CDR2 are SNHLY and FYNNEI. The CDR3 DNA is TGTGCCAGCAGTTTCGGCCGGGGTCCCACTTATGGCTACACCTTC. Amino acid sequence: CASSFGRGPTYGYTF.

The CDR3 spells CASSYGPVETEAFF. CDR3 nucleotides: TGTGCCAGCAGTTACGGTCCAGTCGAGACTGAAGCTTTCTTT. The rearrangement uses TRBV6-5 and TRBJ1-1; D is undetermined. The V gene lost 2 bases and the J gene lost 5 bases, with 12 bases spanning the gap. Germline loops: CDR1 MNHEY, CDR2 SVGAGI. CDR3 length: 14 residues.

This chain joins TRBV20-1 and TRBJ1-1; a weak D match, TRBD1 (5 bases). CDR3 size: 9 residues. Per germline, CDR1 DFQATT and CDR2 SNEGSKA (reference sequence). CDR3 amino acids: CRGGTEAFF. CDR3 nucleotides: TGCAGGGGGGGGACTGAAGCTTTCTTT.

This chain connects TRBV7-9 to TRBJ2-2, with D perhaps matching TRBD2 (6 bases). The CDR3 runs 16 residues. Germline V gene lookup returns CDR1 SEHNR and CDR2 FQNEAQ (reference sequence). Trimming cost V 5 bases and J 0 bases, with 13 bases left between them. The CDR3 DNA sequence: TGTGCCAGCAGCCCGCGGGACCTTGCGAACACCGGGGAGCTGTTTTTT. It codes for CASSPRDLANTGELFF.

The chain carries TRBV15 and TRBJ2-3, with D possibly called TRBD1 or TRBD2 (5 bases each). Germline CDR1 and CDR2: LNHNV and YYDKDF (reference sequence). The CDR3 has 16 residues. V was pared by 3 bases and J by 1 base, with 14 bases between. CDR3 DNA: TGTGCCACCAGCAGGGCGCCAGGGAGAGGCACAGATACGCAGTATTTT. It yields the protein CATSRAPGRGTDTQYF.

This clone was observed a single time. The gene calls are TRBV7-8 and TRBJ2-7, with 10 bases aligning to TRBD1. Germline lookup yields CDR1 SGHVS and CDR2 FQNEAQ. V gave up 5 bases and J gave up 6 bases; unmatched junction bases: 7. CDR3 length: 14 amino acids. The CDR3 coding sequence is TGTGCCAGCAGCCTCGGACAGGGGGGCAGCGAGCAGTACTTC. This encodes CASSLGQGGSEQYF. Full variable domain (remainder filled in from reference TRBV7-8 and TRBJ2-7): GAGVSQSPRYKVAKRGQDVALRCDPISGHVSLFWYQQALGQGPEFLTYFQNEAQLDKSGLPSDRFFAERPEGSVSTLKIQRTQQEDSAVYLCASSLGQGGSEQYFGPGTRLTVT.

The J gene is TRBJ1-5, the V gene TRBV30; D may be TRBD1 (5 bases). V lost 0 bases to trimming and J lost 2 bases, with 11 bases between them. Germline CDR1 and CDR2: GTSNPN and SVGIG (reference sequence). The CDR3 contains 15 residues. The chain's CDR3 is CAWSVGTLGNQPQHF. DNA of the CDR3: TGTGCCTGGAGTGTAGGGACTTTAGGCAATCAGCCCCAGCATTTT.